The source of this T cell receptor beta chain is a study of control samples from healthy donors and cancer patients. Using immunoSEQ multiplex PCR, the repertoire was profiled, and TCRdb retains in-frame clones only, with some absent. The sample holds 150,000 to 160,000 clones, approximately 94% seen once. Material: blood. This receptor was identified in a man in his forties or fifties in good health.

For the CDR3, the DNA is TGTGCCAGCAGTAAGGGGGCCGCTAGCGGCTACACCTTC. Amino acid sequence: CASSKGAASGYTF. The chain has TRBV6-5 and TRBJ1-2; 7 bases are shared with TRBD1. V dropped 5 bases and J dropped 8; count of bases not matched to a gene: 8. Germline CDR1 and CDR2: MNHEY and SVGAGI. The CDR3 runs to 13 residues.